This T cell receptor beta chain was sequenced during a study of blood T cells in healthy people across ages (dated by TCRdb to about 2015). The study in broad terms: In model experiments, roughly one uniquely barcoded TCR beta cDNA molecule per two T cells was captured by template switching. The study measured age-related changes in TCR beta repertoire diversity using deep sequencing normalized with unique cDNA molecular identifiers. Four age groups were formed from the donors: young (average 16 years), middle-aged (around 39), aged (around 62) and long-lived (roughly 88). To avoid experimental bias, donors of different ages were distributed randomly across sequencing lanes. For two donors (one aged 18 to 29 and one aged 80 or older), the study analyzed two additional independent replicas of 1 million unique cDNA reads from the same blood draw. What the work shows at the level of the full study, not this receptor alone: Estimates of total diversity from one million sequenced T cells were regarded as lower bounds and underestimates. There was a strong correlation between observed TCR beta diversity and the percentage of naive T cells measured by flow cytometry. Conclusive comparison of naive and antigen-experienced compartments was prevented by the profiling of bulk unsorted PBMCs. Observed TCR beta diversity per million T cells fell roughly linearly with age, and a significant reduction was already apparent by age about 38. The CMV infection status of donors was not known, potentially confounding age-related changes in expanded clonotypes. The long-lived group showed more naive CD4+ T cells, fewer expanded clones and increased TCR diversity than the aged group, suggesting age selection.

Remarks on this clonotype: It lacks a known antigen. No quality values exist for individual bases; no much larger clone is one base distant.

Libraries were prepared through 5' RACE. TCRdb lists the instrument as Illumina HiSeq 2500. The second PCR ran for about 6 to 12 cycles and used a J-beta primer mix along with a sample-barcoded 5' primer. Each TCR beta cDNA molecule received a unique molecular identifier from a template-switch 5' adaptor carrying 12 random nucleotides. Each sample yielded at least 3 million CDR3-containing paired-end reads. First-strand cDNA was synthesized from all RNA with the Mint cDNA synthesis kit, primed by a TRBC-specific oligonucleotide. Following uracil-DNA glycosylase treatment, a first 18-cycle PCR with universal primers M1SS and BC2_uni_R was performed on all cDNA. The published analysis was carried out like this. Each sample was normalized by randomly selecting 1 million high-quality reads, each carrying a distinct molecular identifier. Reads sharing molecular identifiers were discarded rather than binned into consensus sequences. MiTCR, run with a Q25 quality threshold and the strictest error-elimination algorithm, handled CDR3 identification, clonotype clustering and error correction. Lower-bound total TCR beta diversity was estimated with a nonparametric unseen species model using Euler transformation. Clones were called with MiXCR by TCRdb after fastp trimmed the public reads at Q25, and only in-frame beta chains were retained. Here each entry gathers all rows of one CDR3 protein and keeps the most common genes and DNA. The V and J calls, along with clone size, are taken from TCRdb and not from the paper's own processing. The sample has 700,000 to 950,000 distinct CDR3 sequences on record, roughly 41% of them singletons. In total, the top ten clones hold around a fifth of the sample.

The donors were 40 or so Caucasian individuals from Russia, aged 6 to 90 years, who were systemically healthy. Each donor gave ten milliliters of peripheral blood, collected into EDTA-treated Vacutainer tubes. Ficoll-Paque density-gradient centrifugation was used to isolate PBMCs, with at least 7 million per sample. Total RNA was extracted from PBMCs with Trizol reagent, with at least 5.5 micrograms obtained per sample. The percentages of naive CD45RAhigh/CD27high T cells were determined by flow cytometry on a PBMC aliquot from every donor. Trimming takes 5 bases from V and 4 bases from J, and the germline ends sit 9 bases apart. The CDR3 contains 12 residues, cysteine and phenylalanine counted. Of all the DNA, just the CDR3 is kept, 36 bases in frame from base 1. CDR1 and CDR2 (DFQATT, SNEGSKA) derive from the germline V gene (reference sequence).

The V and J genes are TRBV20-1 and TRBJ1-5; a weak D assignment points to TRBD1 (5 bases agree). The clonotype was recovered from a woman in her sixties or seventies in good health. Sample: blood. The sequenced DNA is TGCAGTGCTCGCAGGGAGAATCAGCCCCAGCATTTT. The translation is CSARRENQPQHF.